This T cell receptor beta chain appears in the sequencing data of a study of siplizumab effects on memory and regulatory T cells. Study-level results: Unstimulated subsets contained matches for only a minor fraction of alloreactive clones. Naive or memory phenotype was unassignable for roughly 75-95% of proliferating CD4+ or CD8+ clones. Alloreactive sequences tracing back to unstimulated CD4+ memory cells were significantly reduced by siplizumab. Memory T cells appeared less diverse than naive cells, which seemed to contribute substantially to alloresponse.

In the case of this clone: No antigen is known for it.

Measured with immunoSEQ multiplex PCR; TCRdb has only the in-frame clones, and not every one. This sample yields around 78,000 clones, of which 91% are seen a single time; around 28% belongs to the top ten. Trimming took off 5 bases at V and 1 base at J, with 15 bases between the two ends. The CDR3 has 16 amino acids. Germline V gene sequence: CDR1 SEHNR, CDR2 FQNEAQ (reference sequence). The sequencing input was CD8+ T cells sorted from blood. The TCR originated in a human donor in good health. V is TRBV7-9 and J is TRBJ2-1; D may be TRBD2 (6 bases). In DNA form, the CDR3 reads TGTGCCAGCAGCCCCCCGGGCGGGGCGTCCTACAATGAGCAGTTCTTC. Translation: CASSPPGGASYNEQFF.